This TCR beta chain was sequenced for a study of cytomegalovirus exposure and HLA in healthy donors (dated by TCRdb to 2016 to 2017). In the study overall: An earlier analysis of around 600 of the donors reported roughly 300 Gb of sequence data and roughly 100 million unique TCR beta sequences from 150 million to 200 million T cells. An early release covering 550 to 700 HLA-typed donors comprised approximately 290 gigabases of sequencing data and roughly 85 million unique TCR sequences. Of the 350 to 400 genotyped donors, roughly 85% fell in the genetic ancestry cluster associated with self-reported Caucasian donors. The study aimed to test whether cataloging public T cell receptors could reveal signatures of past pathogen exposure. Using immunosequencing, the study profiled T cell repertoires from around 670 subjects and related those repertoires to cytomegalovirus serostatus. Along with the roughly 700-subject first cohort, a separate validation cohort of approximately 110 different subjects was used. To predict cytomegalovirus infection status, the study brought together high-throughput TCR immunosequencing, statistical association of individual TCRs with disease status, and machine learning. A later analysis re-analyzed previously published TCR beta repertoires from roughly 630 donors and added high-resolution HLA genotyping to study TCR occurrence patterns. In the later analysis, no new phenotypic data were used to find candidate immune exposures; instead, reliance was placed on TCR beta sequences and their occurrence across donors. To decide whether each TCR beta V gene segment behaved as functional or pseudogenic, an earlier analysis of nearly 600 of the donors relied on high-throughput TCR beta sequencing. Donor age, sex, ethnicity and CMV serostatus were compiled together with the repertoire data. A later genetic analysis took genome-wide SNP genotypes for about 60% of the roughly 670 donors and used that subset as a discovery cohort. All discovery cohort repertoires had been generated using a single sequencing platform. Class I and class II HLA loci were covered by the typing at four-digit resolution. The number of typed donors differed by locus: about 629-630 for A, B, C, DRB1 and DQB1; some 500 for DQA1; about 600 for DPA1; and around 450 for DPB1. Several DR-DQ haplotypes were treated as single units for association and clustering because of strong linkage in the cohort. Among about 390 genotyped donors of the cohort, an average of 235,054 unique TCR beta nucleotide sequences were sequenced per donor, roughly 20% of them non-productive. The research as a whole found: In an earlier analysis of roughly 500 of the donors, most TCR beta V segments appeared in productive rearrangements about 87% or about 30% of the time, broadly matching IMGT annotations. For the cohort, immune exposure information was limited to CMV serostatus. In a later genetic analysis, fewer N-insertions in productive TCRs were reported among donors in an Asian-associated ancestry cluster than the 666-donor mean. Because the 87-base-pair reads could not distinguish some IMGT-functional V segments, including TRBV6-2 and TRBV6-3, those segments were excluded. In the study, 150 to 200 TCR beta chains were listed as associated with cytomegalovirus. In vitro tests confirmed that a few of the cytomegalovirus-associated TCR beta chains recognize cytomegalovirus antigens. When HLA alleles, especially DR and DQ, strongly co-occurred, TCR associations were difficult to assign to individual alleles. In a later analysis, some 18,000 TCR beta sequences were associated with specific HLA alleles at a false discovery rate of 0.05. In a later analysis, HLA-associated TCR beta chains showed more clonal expansion and lower generation probabilities than non-associated chains that were equally common. Roughly uniform sequencing depth across donors was assumed in presence/absence analyses, although this assumption may not hold. This cohort had only TCR beta chains sequenced, and the lack of alpha or paired-chain data limited which features could be detected. The earlier analysis of approximately 560 of the donors excluded seventeen rarely observed V segments, including chromosome 9 orphons, because counts were too low. The sequencing pipeline was judged likely to have produced a cluster of highly shared sequence variants as a technical artifact. Across donors, most TCR sequences were observed very rarely, whereas some public TCRs were present in many individuals. Linkage disequilibrium might explain the correlated functional status among segregating V segments, but an unknown experimental factor could not be ruled out. The classifier was reported to diagnose cytomegalovirus status with high specificity and sensitivity in both the original cohort and the validation cohort. In a later analysis, TCR association rates were found to vary across HLA loci, with the most associated TCRs seen for DRB1 alleles and the fewest for HLA-C alleles. In a later analysis, most CMV-associated TCR beta chains were found to appear HLA-restricted, with HLA associations seemingly driven largely by CMV exposure. The authors suggested that the approach could potentially be extended to other disease states and immunological phenotypes. A further reported finding was that TCR beta sequences accurately predicted the HLA-A and HLA-B alleles for most subjects in the first cohort. A later genetic analysis associated a missense DCLRE1C variant with V-gene and J-gene trimming of TCR beta chains, and an independent cohort replicated the association. Because some donors lacked HLA typing at each locus, the association tests relied only on the typed subset. A later analysis reported that several top co-occurrence clusters appeared linked to parvovirus B19, influenza, CMV and Epstein-Barr virus.

The germline V gene gives CDR1 as MGHRA and CDR2 as YSYEKL. V is trimmed back by 4 bases and J by 2 bases, and the junction contains 4 bases that no gene match accounts for. Spanning cysteine to phenylalanine, the CDR3 consists of 14 amino acids. Of the read, only the CDR3 DNA is kept; its 42 bases are in frame from base 1. This clone turned up a few times. Which antigen it targets is not known. No base-level quality is on record; no much larger clone is a single base apart. The library was generated by the immunoSEQ multiplex PCR assay. For the multiplex PCR, a mixture combining 60 forward primers for TCR Vbeta segments and 13 reverse primers for TCR Jbeta segments was used. A multiplex PCR assay on genomic DNA amplified the CDR3 region of rearranged TCR beta genes. The amplified TCR beta libraries were sequenced on the Illumina HiSeq System as 87-base-pair reads. In the original analysis: A later analysis counted some 80 million unique TCR beta chains across the 666 repertoires, and around 12 million of these chains were shared by at least two donors. A nearest-neighbor algorithm error-corrected the raw reads and collapsed the reads into unique sequences, merging closely related sequences to remove PCR and sequencing errors. To assign V, D and J gene segments, CDR3 sequences were aligned to IMGT reference sequences. For a sequence to be retained, a match of at least six nucleotides was required to both a V gene segment and a J gene segment. A rearrangement was called productive if the CDR3 had no stop codons and remained in frame with V and J, and every other rearrangement was called non-productive. CDR3 was defined according to IMGT convention as the region running from the second conserved V-encoded cysteine to the conserved J-encoded phenylalanine. The earlier analysis of a few hundred of the donors excluded any sequence lacking an unambiguous match to a single V gene segment. An earlier analysis of a few hundred of the donors called V segments functional above 56.7% productive rearrangements and segregating when the between-donor standard deviation exceeded 5%. A statistical classification framework was built for diagnosing cytomegalovirus status from the catalog of TCR beta chain sequences. In a later analysis, V and J genes were assigned by comparing TCR nucleotide sequences against IMGT/GENE-DB human TR gene sequences. In a later analysis, CDR3 sequences and most-parsimonious VDJ recombination scenarios were assigned using the TCRdist pipeline. In a later analysis, every TCR beta chain was defined by the combination of its CDR3 amino acid sequence and its V-gene family, and reads without a unique V-gene family were dropped. In a later analysis, 500 to 700 highly shared, low-generation-probability nucleotide sequences were removed to address suspected cross-contamination and a sequencing artifact. In a later analysis, a clonal expansion index for each public chain was calculated from normalized within-repertoire ranks of inferred template counts. In a later analysis, generation probabilities were computed using a VDJ recombination model fitted to out-of-frame rearrangements, and the results were checked against IGoR. A later analysis scored TCR-TCR, TCR-HLA and TCR-CMV co-occurrence with hypergeometric tests, applying a repertoire-size bias correction to TCR pairs. False discovery rates were estimated in a later analysis by permuting HLA or CMV assignments 20 times. In a later analysis, co-occurring TCRs were grouped using DBSCAN, and TCRdist sequence similarity was added for clustering within HLA-allele-positive subsets. Repertoires with fewer than 30,000 or more than 120,000 public chains, plus five repertoires with anomalous nucleotide sharing, were excluded from co-occurrence clustering. This is the immuneACCESS table as TCRdb keeps it, with only in-frame sequences that have V and J called. A part of the clones is gone; compared with another copy, unresolved V genes explain less than half, and the rest is unexplained. The D gene and trimming were derived from the DNA, and the V and J assignments and clone size from that table. Recorded for this sample are about 140,000 clones; about four fifths of them occurred a single time. Together, the top ten hold 2% to 2.5% of the sample.

The cohort comprised some 680 healthy bone marrow donors. Cohort members were all nominally healthy when sampled, although unrecorded immune exposures were likely present. The donor tested CMV seronegative and was one of the 352 seronegative cohort members. Each donor provided a peripheral blood sample, and peripheral blood mononuclear cells were used for TCR beta sequencing. The Qiagen DNeasy Blood Extraction Kit was used to extract genomic DNA from the blood cell samples. The receptor's source is a man in his thirties or forties in good health and CMV-seronegative. Material for sequencing was PBMCs. The sequence links TRBV4-1 to TRBJ1-1, and TRBD1 aligns with 7 junction nucleotides. The DNA reads as follows: TGCGCCAGCAGCCGACAGGGAGTCAACACTGAAGCTTTCTTT. This translates into CASSRQGVNTEAFF.